Shown below are 29 T cell receptor beta chains from a single sample sequenced in a study of cytomegalovirus exposure and HLA in healthy donors. The primer mix had 60 Vbeta and 13 Jbeta primers. Profiling relied on immunoSEQ multiplex PCR, and the TCRdb table lists in-frame clones only, not all of them. Here the sample spans about 50,000 clones, around 80% being singletons. The material sequenced was PBMCs. These receptors all stem from a boy aged 10-17 years in good health and CMV-seropositive.

The V call is TRBV14, the J call TRBJ1-2, with D uncertain. The length of the CDR3 is 14 residues. The V and J ends lost 0 bases and 2 bases respectively, with 7 bases between them. The germline V gene encodes CDR1 SGHDN and CDR2 FVKESK. The CDR3 protein is CASSQDRRNYGYTF. Written as DNA, the CDR3 is TGTGCCAGCAGCCAAGATCGGCGGAACTATGGCTACACCTTC.

Only a few counts were recorded for this clone. This sequence joins TRBV6-6 and TRBJ1-4; unclear D gene. The CDR3 runs 11 residues. Trimming stripped 6 bases from V and 13 bases from J, with 12 bases between. Germline V gene sequence: CDR1 MNHNY, CDR2 SVGAGI (reference sequence). This chain's CDR3 is CASSWAGGLFF. DNA of the CDR3: TGTGCCAGCAGCTGGGCCGGAGGACTGTTTTTT.

The rearrangement uses TRBV2 and TRBJ1-5; no definite D call. CDR1 and CDR2 (germline): SNHLY, FYNNEI. The CDR3 is 13 residues long. The V and J ends lost 3 bases and 4 bases respectively, with 7 bases between them. In DNA form, the CDR3 reads TGTGCCAGCAGTGATTGGGAGAATCAGCCCCAGCATTTT. Residues: CASSDWENQPQHF.

This clone showed up just once. The chain carries TRBV9 and TRBJ2-2; the match to TRBD2 covers 8 bases. Germline assignment: CDR1 SGDLS and CDR2 YYNGEE. The CDR3 sequence is 18 residues long. Trimming removed 1 base from V and 4 bases from J; junction bases left unmatched: 12. The CDR3 DNA is TGTGCCAGCAGCGTAACAGGGCGGGGGGCCGAATTCACCGGGGAGCTGTTTTTT. Amino acid sequence: CASSVTGRGAEFTGELFF.

The chain links TRBV12-5 to TRBJ2-5; D unresolved. The germline CDR1 and CDR2 sequences are LGHNT and FRNRAP. The CDR3 consists of 18 residues. V dropped 2 bases and J dropped 5 bases, with 24 bases sitting between them. The CDR3 loop is CASGLSLYGPLGRETQYF. In DNA, the CDR3 is TGTGCTAGTGGTTTGTCTCTTTATGGGCCCCTCGGTCGGGAGACCCAGTACTTC.

The V gene is TRBV6-5, the J gene TRBJ2-5; 11 nucleotides align to TRBD1. CDR1 and CDR2 from the germline V gene are MNHEY and SVGAGI. This CDR3 has 14 amino acids. V trimming: 4 bases; J trimming: 7 bases; junction bases outside the gene matches: 5. The CDR3 DNA follows: TGTGCCAGCAGTTGGACAGGGGGCGGTCGGACCCAGTACTTC. Protein sequence: CASSWTGGGRTQYF.

The CDR3 sequence: CASKVTGAGSAGNTIYF. DNA for the CDR3: TGTGCCAGTAAGGTGACAGGGGCCGGATCAGCTGGAAACACCATATATTTT. The chain joins TRBV19 to TRBJ1-3, with 8 bases aligning to TRBD1. This CDR3 region has 17 residues. V lost 7 bases and J lost 2; bases outside the gene matches: 13. The germline gives CDR1 LNHDA, CDR2 SQIVND (reference sequence). Filled out from reference TRBV19 and TRBJ1-3, the complete variable domain reads DGGITQSPKYLFRKEGQNVTLSCEQNLNHDAMYWYRQDPGQGLRLIYYSQIVNDFQKGDIAEGYSVSREKKESFPLTVTSAQKNPTAFYLCASKVTGAGSAGNTIYFGEGSWLTVV.

The chain couples TRBV15 to TRBJ1-1; no definite D call. Germline CDR1 LNHNV, CDR2 YYDKDF (reference sequence). Trimming cost V 4 bases and J 4 bases, with 10 bases left between them. The CDR3 runs to 13 residues. In DNA, the CDR3 is TGTGCCACCAGCAAAACCGGTGGCACTGAAGCTTTCTTT. Its translation: CATSKTGGTEAFF.

This clone was found a few times. The V call is TRBV5-4, the J call TRBJ2-7, with D uncertain. Germline CDR1 is SGHNT and CDR2 is YYREEE (reference sequence). This CDR3 region has 15 residues. Deletions cut 1 base from V and 1 base from J, with 12 bases between. Here the CDR3 reads CASSLFEVGSYEQYF. The CDR3 region has the DNA TGTGCCAGCAGCTTGTTTGAGGTCGGATCCTACGAGCAGTACTTC.

The V and J genes are TRBV5-6 and TRBJ1-3, with TRBD1 matching over 7 bases. The CDR3 is 18 amino acids. V gave up 4 bases and J gave up 0 bases; unmatched junction bases: 13. Germline CDR1 SGHDT, CDR2 YYEEEE. For the CDR3, the DNA is TGTGCCAGCAGCCTCGGGGGTTTTCAGGGGGGCTCTGGAAACACCATATATTTT. It yields the protein CASSLGGFQGGSGNTIYF.

The chain has TRBV19 and TRBJ1-5; D is unresolved. Trimming stripped 3 bases from V and 3 bases from J, with 9 bases between. The CDR3 totals 14 residues. Germline CDR1 reads LNHDA; CDR2 reads SQIVND (reference sequence). This CDR3 reads CASSMRVLNQPQHF. The CDR3 bases are TGTGCCAGTAGTATGAGGGTACTCAATCAGCCCCAGCATTTT.

V and J are TRBV14 and TRBJ1-2; D is unclear. Trimming shortened V by 0 bases and J by 7 bases, and 12 bases separated the two germline ends. The CDR3 has 14 residues. CDR1 is SGHDN, CDR2 FVKESK, per germline. In DNA form, the CDR3 reads TGTGCCAGCAGCCAAGAAGGGTTGAGGGCTGGCTACACCTTC. It encodes CASSQEGLRAGYTF.

V is TRBV10-2 and J is TRBJ2-3; no clear D gene. Trimming pared 4 bases from V and 4 bases from J, leaving 12 bases between. Germline values: CDR1 WSHSY, CDR2 SAAADI. There are 14 residues in the CDR3. The CDR3 spells CASSALVRADTQYF. The CDR3 DNA is TGCGCCAGCAGTGCTCTTGTCCGGGCAGATACGCAGTATTTT.

The chain uses TRBV18 and TRBJ1-4, with TRBD1 identical over 10 bases. Germline V gene lookup returns CDR1 KGHSH and CDR2 LQKENI. Trimming cost V 3 bases and J 8 bases; bases outside gene matches: 6. The CDR3 is made up of 15 amino acids. DNA for the CDR3: TGTGCCAGCTCACCGGGGACAGGGGTTAAGGAAAAACTGTTTTTT. Its protein is CASSPGTGVKEKLFF.

This clone was counted between two and nine times. V and J are TRBV7-3 and TRBJ1-1; D is perhaps TRBD1 (6 bases). CDR1 and CDR2 from the germline V gene are SGHTA and FQGTGA. V shed 3 bases and J shed 7 bases, with 21 bases lying between them. The CDR3 consists of 16 residues. CDR3 DNA sequence: TGTGCCAGCAGCTTCACCCAGGGGTCCGGGGTAGATGAAGCTTTCTTT. It yields the protein CASSFTQGSGVDEAFF.

The chain employs TRBV5-4 and TRBJ2-2; no firm D call. The germline V and J ends were trimmed by 4 bases and 1 base, with 11 bases remaining between them. Germline CDR1 SGHNT, CDR2 YYREEE (reference sequence). The CDR3 loop spans 15 amino acids. CDR3 nucleotides: TGTGCCAGCAGCCGCGACCAGGAGAACACCGGGGAGCTGTTTTTT. Amino acids: CASSRDQENTGELFF.

The V call is TRBV9, the J call TRBJ2-1; 7 bases map to TRBD1. Germline values: CDR1 SGDLS, CDR2 YYNGEE. CDR3 length equals 14 residues. V shed 4 bases and J 9 bases; nucleotides not matched to a gene: 10. CDR3: CASSPPTGSPEQFF. The CDR3, as DNA: TGTGCCAGCAGCCCACCGACAGGGAGTCCTGAGCAGTTCTTC.

V and J are TRBV29-1 and TRBJ2-5, with D possibly being TRBD1 (5 bases). The CDR3 totals 12 residues. V lost 4 bases to trimming and J lost 3 bases, with 9 bases between them. Germline V gene data show CDR1 as SQVTM and CDR2 as ANQGSEA. The CDR3 loop reads CSVAGFKETQYF. In DNA, the CDR3 is TGCAGCGTTGCAGGGTTCAAAGAGACCCAGTACTTC.

This clone was counted a single time. The rearrangement joins TRBV5-1 to TRBJ1-1; D is ambiguous. Germline V gene sequence: CDR1 SGHRS, CDR2 YFSETQ. The CDR3 contains 14 residues. V lost 2 bases and J lost 0, with 8 bases in between. DNA for the CDR3: TGCGCCAGCAGCTTCGGGGAGATGAACACTGAAGCTTTCTTT. Protein product: CASSFGEMNTEAFF.

The gene calls are TRBV7-9 and TRBJ1-2, with D unresolved. The germline V gene has CDR1 SEHNR and CDR2 FQNEAQ (reference sequence). This CDR3 contains 15 residues. V was clipped by 1 base and J by 0 bases, with 9 bases between them. The CDR3 nucleotides read TGTGCCAGCAGCTTAGTGGGCAGGACTAACTATGGCTACACCTTC. As protein: CASSLVGRTNYGYTF.

CDR3 region: CASSPMRREVLDGNTIYF. CDR3 in DNA: TGTGCCAGCTCACCGATGAGAAGAGAGGTACTCGATGGAAACACCATATATTTT. V and J are TRBV18 and TRBJ1-3; D gene unclear. Trimming took off 3 bases at V and 3 bases at J, with 21 bases between the two ends. Per germline, CDR1 KGHSH and CDR2 LQKENI. The CDR3 spans 18 residues.

This rearrangement joins TRBV29-1 to TRBJ1-1, with no clear D. This CDR3 spans 10 amino acids. Trimming cost V 4 bases and J 4 bases, with 4 bases left between them. CDR1 is SQVTM and CDR2 is ANQGSEA in the germline V gene. CDR3 in DNA: TGCAGCGTTGCGGGCACTGAAGCTTTCTTT. This translates into CSVAGTEAFF.

This chain uses TRBV11-3 with TRBJ2-2, with TRBD1 identical over 7 bases. V shed 0 bases and J 5 bases; nucleotides not matched to a gene: 6. This CDR3 is built from 16 residues. In germline, CDR1 is SGHNT, CDR2 YENEEA. This CDR3 reads CASSLDKGAGTGELFF. The CDR3 DNA is TGTGCCAGCAGCTTAGATAAGGGGGCAGGTACCGGGGAGCTGTTTTTT.

The rearrangement joins TRBV12-5 to TRBJ2-5; no clear D gene. CDR1 LGHNT and CDR2 FRNRAP come from the germline V gene. V lost 8 bases to trimming and J lost 2 bases, with 12 bases between them. The CDR3 runs 13 residues. CDR3 in amino acids: CASTLWAQETQYF. The CDR3, as DNA: TGTGCTAGTACCCTGTGGGCTCAAGAGACCCAGTACTTC. Drawing the rest from reference TRBV12-5 and TRBJ2-5, the complete variable domain is DARVTQTPRHKVTEMGQEVTMRCQPILGHNTVFWYRQTMMQGLELLAYFRNRAPLDDSGMPKDRFSAEMPDATLATLKIQPSEPRDSAVYFCASTLWAQETQYFGPGTRLLVL.

The V and J genes are TRBV6-5 and TRBJ2-5; D is unclear. Trimming stripped 7 bases from V and 5 bases from J, with 5 bases between. The V gene's germline CDR1 is MNHEY and CDR2 SVGAGI. The CDR3 is 10 amino acids. Here the CDR3 DNA reads TGTGCCAGCAAGGAGGAGACCCAGTACTTC. This sequence encodes CASKEETQYF.

This sequence joins TRBV19 and TRBJ1-3; TRBD1 is a possible D gene (5 bases). CDR1 and CDR2 from the germline V gene are LNHDA and SQIVND (reference sequence). The CDR3 consists of 16 residues. Trimming left V 3 bases short and J 4 bases short, with 16 bases between. This chain's CDR3 is CASSIGTFTGGNTIYF. As DNA, the CDR3 is TGTGCCAGTAGTATCGGGACTTTTACTGGAGGAAACACCATATATTTT. Drawing the rest from reference TRBV19 and TRBJ1-3, the complete variable domain is DGGITQSPKYLFRKEGQNVTLSCEQNLNHDAMYWYRQDPGQGLRLIYYSQIVNDFQKGDIAEGYSVSREKKESFPLTVTSAQKNPTAFYLCASSIGTFTGGNTIYFGEGSWLTVV.

This chain connects TRBV11-2 to TRBJ1-1, with D uncertain. With 0 bases removed from V and 1 base from J, the gap between germline ends came to 3 bases. The germline gives CDR1 SGHAT, CDR2 FQNNGV. The CDR3 spans 13 residues. CDR3 protein: CASSLDQNTEAFF. In nucleotides, the CDR3 is TGTGCCAGCAGCTTAGACCAGAACACTGAAGCTTTCTTT.

This clone appeared once. The chain joins TRBV19 to TRBJ2-1, with D maybe TRBD2 (6 bases). The CDR3 totals 13 residues. CDR1 LNHDA and CDR2 SQIVND come from the germline V gene (reference sequence). V shed 6 bases and J shed 5 bases, with 11 bases lying between them. Here the CDR3 reads CASRNPGDNEQFF. For the CDR3, the DNA is TGTGCCAGTAGGAACCCGGGAGACAATGAGCAGTTCTTC.

This clone was observed a handful of times. The rearrangement links TRBV15 to TRBJ1-2, with TRBD1 identical over 7 bases. There are 14 residues in the CDR3. CDR1 is LNHNV, CDR2 YYDKDF, per germline (reference sequence). Trimming cost V 1 base and J 8 bases; bases outside gene matches: 7. Written as DNA, the CDR3 is TGTGCCACCAGCAGAGTAGGGTCAGGGGGAGGCTACACCTTC. Its protein product is CATSRVGSGGGYTF. The entire variable domain, with the rest obtained from reference TRBV15 and TRBJ1-2, is as follows: DAMVIQNPRYQVTQFGKPVTLSCSQTLNHNVMYWYQQKSSQAPKLLFHYYDKDFNNEADTPDNFQSRRPNTSFCFLDIRSPGLGDTAMYLCATSRVGSGGGYTFGSGTRLTVV.